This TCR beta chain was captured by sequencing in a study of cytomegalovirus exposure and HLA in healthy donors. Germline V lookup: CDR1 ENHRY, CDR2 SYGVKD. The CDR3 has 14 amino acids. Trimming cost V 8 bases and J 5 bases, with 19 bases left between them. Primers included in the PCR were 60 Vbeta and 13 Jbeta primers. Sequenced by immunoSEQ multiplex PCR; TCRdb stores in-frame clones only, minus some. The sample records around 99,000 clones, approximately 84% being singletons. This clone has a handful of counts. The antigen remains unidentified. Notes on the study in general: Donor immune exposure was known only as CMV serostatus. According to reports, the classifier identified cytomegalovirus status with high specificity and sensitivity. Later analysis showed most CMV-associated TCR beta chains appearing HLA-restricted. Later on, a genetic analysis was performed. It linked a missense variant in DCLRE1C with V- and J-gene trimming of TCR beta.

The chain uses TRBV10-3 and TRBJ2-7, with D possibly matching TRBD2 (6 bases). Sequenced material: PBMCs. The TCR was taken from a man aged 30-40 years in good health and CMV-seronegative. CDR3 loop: CAIATGLGINEQYF. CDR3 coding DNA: TGTGCCATCGCCACGGGACTCGGCATTAACGAGCAGTACTTC.